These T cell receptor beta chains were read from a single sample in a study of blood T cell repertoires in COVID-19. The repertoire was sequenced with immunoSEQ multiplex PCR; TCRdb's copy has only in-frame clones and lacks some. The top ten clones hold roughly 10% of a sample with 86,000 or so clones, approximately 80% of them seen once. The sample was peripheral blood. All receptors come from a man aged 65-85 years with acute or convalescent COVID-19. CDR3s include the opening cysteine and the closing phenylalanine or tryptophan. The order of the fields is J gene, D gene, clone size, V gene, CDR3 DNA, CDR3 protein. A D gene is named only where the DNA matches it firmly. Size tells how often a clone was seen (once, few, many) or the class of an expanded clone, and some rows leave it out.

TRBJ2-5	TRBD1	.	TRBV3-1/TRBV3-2	TGTGCCAGCAGCCACGCGGACAGGGGGCAGCAAGAGACCCAGTACTTC	CASSHADRGQQETQYF
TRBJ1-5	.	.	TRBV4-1	TGCGCCAGCAGCCTCAGGGCTATTAGCAATCAGCCCCAGCATTTT	CASSLRAISNQPQHF
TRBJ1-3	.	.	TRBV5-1	TGCGCCAGCAGAAATCAGGGTCCCACAAACACCATATATTTT	CASRNQGPTNTIYF
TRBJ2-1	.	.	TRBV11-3	TGTGCCAGCAGCTTAGGGCCTGGCAACAATGAGCAGTTCTTC	CASSLGPGNNEQFF
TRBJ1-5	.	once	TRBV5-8	TGTGCCAGCAGCTACATTAGCAATCAGCCCCAGCATTTT	CASSYISNQPQHF
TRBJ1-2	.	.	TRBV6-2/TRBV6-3	TGTGCCAGCAGTCGAGGAGGAGACTATGGCTACACCTTC	CASSRGGDYGYTF
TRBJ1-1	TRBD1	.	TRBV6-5	TGTGCCAGCAAAGGGACAGGTTTGAACACTGAAGCTTTCTTT	CASKGTGLNTEAFF
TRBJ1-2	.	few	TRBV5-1	TGCGCCAGCAGAAAGGAACAGGCCGCTAACTATGGCTACACCTTC	CASRKEQAANYGYTF
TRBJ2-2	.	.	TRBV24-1	TGTGCCACCAGTGCGCAGGGGTGGCGGGCCGGGGAGCTGTTTTTT	CATSAQGWRAGELFF
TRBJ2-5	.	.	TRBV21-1	TGTGCCAGCGGCTACCTCCACGGGGGGTCGGAGACCCAGTACTTC	CASGYLHGGSETQYF
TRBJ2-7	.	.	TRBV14	TGTGCCAGCAGCCAAGAGAGGTTCTACGAGCAGTACTTC	CASSQERFYEQYF
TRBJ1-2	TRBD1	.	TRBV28	TGTGCCAGCAGGTTCCCGGGACAGGGTAGTGCCTACACCTTC	CASRFPGQGSAYTF
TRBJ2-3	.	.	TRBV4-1	TGCGCCAGCAGCCGTCCTAAGGGGGTGAGCACAGATACGCAGTATTTT	CASSRPKGVSTDTQYF
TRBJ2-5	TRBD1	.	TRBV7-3	TGTGCCAGCAGCCGACAGGGGGCAGGCCAAGAGACCCAGTACTTC	CASSRQGAGQETQYF
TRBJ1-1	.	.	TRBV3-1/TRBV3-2	TGTGCCAGCAGCCAAGAAAGGAGAACTGAAGCTTTCTTT	CASSQERRTEAFF
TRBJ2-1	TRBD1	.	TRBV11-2	TGTGCCAGCAGCTTAGCAGGGGGTGAGCAGTTCTTC	CASSLAGGEQFF
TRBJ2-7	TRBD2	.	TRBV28	TGTGCCAGCAGTTTCGGGACTAGCGGAACCTACGAGCAGTACTTC	CASSFGTSGTYEQYF
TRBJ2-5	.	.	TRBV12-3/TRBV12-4	TGTGCCAGCAGCTTCTCCGCGCAAGAGACCCAGTACTTC	CASSFSAQETQYF
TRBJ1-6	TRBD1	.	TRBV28	TGTGCCAGCAGCAACCCAGACAGGGTCGATAATTCACCCCTCCACTTT	CASSNPDRVDNSPLHF
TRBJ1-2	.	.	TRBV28	TGTGCCAGCAGTTTACGAGGGTCGGCGGGCTACACCTTC	CASSLRGSAGYTF
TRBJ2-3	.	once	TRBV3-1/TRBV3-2	TGTGCCAGCAGCCAAGACAGGGCCTCCACAGATACGCAGTATTTT	CASSQDRASTDTQYF
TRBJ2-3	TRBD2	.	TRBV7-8	TGTGCCAGCAGCTGGACTAGCGGGGTCGATCCTAGCACAGATACGCAGTATTTT	CASSWTSGVDPSTDTQYF
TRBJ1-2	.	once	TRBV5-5	TGTGCCAGCAGCTTCCGGGACACCTCTAACTATGGCTACACCTTC	CASSFRDTSNYGYTF
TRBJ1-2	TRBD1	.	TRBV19	TGTGCCAGTACCCCAGCCGGACAGGACTATGGCTACACCTTC	CASTPAGQDYGYTF
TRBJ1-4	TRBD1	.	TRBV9	TGTGCCAGCAGCCCACGACAGGGTTTGGATGAAAAACTGTTTTTT	CASSPRQGLDEKLFF
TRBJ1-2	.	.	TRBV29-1	TGCAGCGCCCTTTCGGAGGGGGGGGCCAAAGGCTACACCTTC	CSALSEGGAKGYTF
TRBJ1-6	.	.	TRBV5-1	TGCGCCAGCAGCGACAGGACGAGCTCCTATAATTCACCCCTCCACTTT	CASSDRTSSYNSPLHF
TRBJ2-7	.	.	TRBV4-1	TGCGCCAGCAGCCAAGATTCAGGGTACTACGAGCAGTACTTC	CASSQDSGYYEQYF
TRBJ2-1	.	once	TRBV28	TGTGCCAGCCTCCTTCGACTTTCAAACTACAATGAGCAGTTCTTC	CASLLRLSNYNEQFF
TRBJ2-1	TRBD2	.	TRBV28	TGTGCCAGCAGTTTAGCGGGGGGGCCGGCGGGTGAGCAGTTCTTC	CASSLAGGPAGEQFF
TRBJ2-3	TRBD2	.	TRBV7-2	TGTGCCAGTAATCGGGGGGTCACAGATACGCAGTATTTT	CASNRGVTDTQYF
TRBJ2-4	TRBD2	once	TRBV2	TGTGCCAGCAAGGGACTAGCGGGGAGAAACATTCAGTACTTC	CASKGLAGRNIQYF
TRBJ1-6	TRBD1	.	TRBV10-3	TGTGCCACGGGACAGACGAGGCAGGGTAATTCACCCCTCCACTTT	CATGQTRQGNSPLHF
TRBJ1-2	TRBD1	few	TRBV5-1	TGCGCCAGCAGCTATGGACCCGGGACAGGGGATGGCTACACCTTC	CASSYGPGTGDGYTF
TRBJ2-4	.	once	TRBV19	TGTGCCAGTAGTATAGACAGTCAGGCATTTCTGTACTTC	CASSIDSQAFLYF
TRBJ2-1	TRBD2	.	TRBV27	TGTGCCAGCAGTTTCGCCGCCCTTAGCGGGGGACCCTACAATGAGCAGTTCTTC	CASSFAALSGGPYNEQFF
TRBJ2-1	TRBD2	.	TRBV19	TGTGCCAGTAGTATAGTTAGGACTAGCGGGGACAATGAGCAGTTCTTC	CASSIVRTSGDNEQFF
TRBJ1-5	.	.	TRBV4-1	TGCGCCAGCAGCCAAGTCCCCACTGGCGGGCAGCCCCAGCATTTT	CASSQVPTGGQPQHF
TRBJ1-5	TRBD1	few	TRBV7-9	TGTGCCAGCAGCCCTAGTGGGACAGGGGCGAGGCAGCCCCAGCATTTT	CASSPSGTGARQPQHF
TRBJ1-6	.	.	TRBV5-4	TGTGCTTCAGGGGAGGGCGCCAATTCACCCCTCCACTTT	CASGEGANSPLHF
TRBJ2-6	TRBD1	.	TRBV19	TGTGCCAGTAGTAAGGGACAGGGTTTAGCCTCTGGGGCCAACGTCCTGACTTTC	CASSKGQGLASGANVLTF
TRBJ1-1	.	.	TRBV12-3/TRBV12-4	TGTGCCAGCAGCGGGGATTTTCACGAAGCTTTCTTT	CASSGDFHEAFF
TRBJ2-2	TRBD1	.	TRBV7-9	TGTGCCAGCAGCATACAGACAGGGGAGCACGGGGAGCTGTTTTTT	CASSIQTGEHGELFF
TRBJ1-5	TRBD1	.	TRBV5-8	TGTGCCAGCAGCTTCTCGGGACAGGGCGGTCAGCCCCAGCATTTT	CASSFSGQGGQPQHF
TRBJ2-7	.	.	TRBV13	TGTGCCAGCAGCTCGACCTCGGGGGCCTACGAGCAGTACTTC	CASSSTSGAYEQYF
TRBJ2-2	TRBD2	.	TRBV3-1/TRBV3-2	TGTGCCAGCAGCCAATTCCCCATGCTAGCGGGGGGGACGAACACCGGGGAGCTGTTTTTT	CASSQFPMLAGGTNTGELFF
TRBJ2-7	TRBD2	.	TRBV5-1	TGCGCCAGCAGCTTCTCTAGCGGAGGCTACGAGCAGTACTTC	CASSFSSGGYEQYF
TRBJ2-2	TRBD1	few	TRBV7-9	TGTGCCAGCAGCCGTCGACAGGGGGTAGGGAACACCGGGGAGCTGTTTTTT	CASSRRQGVGNTGELFF
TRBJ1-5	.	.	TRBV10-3	TGTGCCATCAGTCCAGAGGCCAATAGCAATCAGCCCCAGCATTTT	CAISPEANSNQPQHF
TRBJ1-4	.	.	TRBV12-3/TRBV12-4	TGTGCCAGCAAGAGCGTTAATGAAAAACTGTTTTTT	CASKSVNEKLFF
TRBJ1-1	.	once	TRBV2	TGTGCCAGCAAGGAAGAGGTGAGACCTTTCTTT	CASKEEVRPFF
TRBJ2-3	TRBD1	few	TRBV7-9	TGTGCCAGCAGCCCACCACAGGGGTCGCAGTATTTT	CASSPPQGSQYF
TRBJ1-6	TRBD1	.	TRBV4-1	TGCGCCAGCAGCAGGGACAGGGGCGAGAATTCACCCCTCCACTTT	CASSRDRGENSPLHF
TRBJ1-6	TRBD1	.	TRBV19	TGTGCCAGTAGTATCGGGGGGACAGGGGGTTCACCCCTCCACTTT	CASSIGGTGGSPLHF
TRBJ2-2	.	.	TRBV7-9	TGTGCCAGCATCCTGGGGGGGAACACCGGGGAGCTGTTTTTT	CASILGGNTGELFF
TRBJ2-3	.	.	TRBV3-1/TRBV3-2	TGTGCCAGCAGCCAAGTGGCTCAGGGAGATACGCAGTATTTT	CASSQVAQGDTQYF
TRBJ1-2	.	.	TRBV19	TGTGCCAGTAGTATGGCGACAGTCACTGGCTACACCTTC	CASSMATVTGYTF
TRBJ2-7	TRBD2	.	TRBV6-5	TGTGCCAGCAGCTTGACTAGCGGGCCCTACGAGCAGTACTTC	CASSLTSGPYEQYF
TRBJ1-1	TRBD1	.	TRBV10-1	TGCGCCAGCAGCAGGGGGTCCAACACTGAAGCTTTCTTT	CASSRGSNTEAFF